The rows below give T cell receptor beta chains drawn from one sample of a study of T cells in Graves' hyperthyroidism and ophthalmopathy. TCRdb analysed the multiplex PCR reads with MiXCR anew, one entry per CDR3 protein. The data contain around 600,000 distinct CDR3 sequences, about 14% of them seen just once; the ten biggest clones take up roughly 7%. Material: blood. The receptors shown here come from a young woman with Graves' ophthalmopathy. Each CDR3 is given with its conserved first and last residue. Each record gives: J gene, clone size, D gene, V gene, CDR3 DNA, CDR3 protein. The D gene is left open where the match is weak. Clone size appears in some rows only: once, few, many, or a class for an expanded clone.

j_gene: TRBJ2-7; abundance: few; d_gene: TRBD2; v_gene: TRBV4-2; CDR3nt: TGTGCCAGCAGCCAAGCCCTCGGACTAGCGGGAGGGCCAAAGGGCTACGAGCAGTACTTC; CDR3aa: CASSQALGLAGGPKGYEQYF
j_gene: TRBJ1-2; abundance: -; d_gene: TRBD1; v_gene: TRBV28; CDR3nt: TGTGCCAGCAGTTTCTTTGGGACAGGGAGGGGCTATGGCTACACCTTC; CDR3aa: CASSFFGTGRGYGYTF
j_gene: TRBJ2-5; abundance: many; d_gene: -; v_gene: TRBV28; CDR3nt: TGTGCCAGCAGAACCGAAGAGACCCAGTACTTC; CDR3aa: CASRTEETQYF
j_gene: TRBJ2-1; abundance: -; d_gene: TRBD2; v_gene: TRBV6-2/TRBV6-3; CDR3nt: TGTGCCAGCACGCCCAGCGGGATACGGTACAATGAGCAGTTCTTC; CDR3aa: CASTPSGIRYNEQFF
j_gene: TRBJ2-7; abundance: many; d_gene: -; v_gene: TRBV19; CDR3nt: TGTGCCAGTAGTAGCAGACAGACCTACGCGCAGTACTTC; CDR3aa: CASSSRQTYAQYF
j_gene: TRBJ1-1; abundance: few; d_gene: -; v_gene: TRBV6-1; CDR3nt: TGTGCCAGCAGCCGGGGGAGCCAAATTGAAGCTTTCTTT; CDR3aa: CASSRGSQIEAFF
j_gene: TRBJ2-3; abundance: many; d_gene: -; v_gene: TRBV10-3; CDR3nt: TGTGCCATCAGTGACTCAGGGGGCACAGATACGCAGTATTTT; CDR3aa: CAISDSGGTDTQYF
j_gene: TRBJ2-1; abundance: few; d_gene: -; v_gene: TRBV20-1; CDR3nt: TGCAGTGCTAGAGATTTTTTGGGGGGTCTGAGCTCCTACAATGAGCAGTTCTTC; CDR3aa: CSARDFLGGLSSYNEQFF
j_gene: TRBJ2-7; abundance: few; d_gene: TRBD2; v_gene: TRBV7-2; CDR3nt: TGTGCCAGCAGCTTAGACGGGAGGGCCCTATACGAGCAGTACTTC; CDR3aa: CASSLDGRALYEQYF
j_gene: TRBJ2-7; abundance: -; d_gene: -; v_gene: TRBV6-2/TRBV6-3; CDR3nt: TGTGCCAGCAGACCATCATGGGCCTACGAGCAGTACTTC; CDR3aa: CASRPSWAYEQYF
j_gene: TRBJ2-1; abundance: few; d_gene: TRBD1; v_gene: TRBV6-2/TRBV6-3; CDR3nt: TGTGCCAGCAGCCCTTACGGGACAGCAGTCTATGAGCAGTTCTTC; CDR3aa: CASSPYGTAVYEQFF
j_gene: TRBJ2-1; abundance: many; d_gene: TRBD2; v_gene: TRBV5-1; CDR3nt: TGCGCCAGCAGCTTGGAAGCGGGAATGTCGTACAATGAGCAGTTCTTC; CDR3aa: CASSLEAGMSYNEQFF
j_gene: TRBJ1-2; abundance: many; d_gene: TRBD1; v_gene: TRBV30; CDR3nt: TGTGCCTGGGGGGGACAGGCCCTTGACTACACCTTC; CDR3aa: CAWGGQALDYTF
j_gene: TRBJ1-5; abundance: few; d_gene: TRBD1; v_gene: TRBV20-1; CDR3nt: TGCAGTGCTCACAAAAACAGGGGGCTCGGGCAGCCCCAGCATTTT; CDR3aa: CSAHKNRGLGQPQHF
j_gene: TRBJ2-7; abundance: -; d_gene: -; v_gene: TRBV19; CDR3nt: TGTGCCAGTAGTCCCTCAGAAACTCCCTCCTACGAGCAGTACTTC; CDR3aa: CASSPSETPSYEQYF
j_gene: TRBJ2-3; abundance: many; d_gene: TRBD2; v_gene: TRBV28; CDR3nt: TGTGCCAGCAGTTCCGAACTAGCGGGAGGGCTGATTCGTCCTCCAGATACGCAGTATTTT; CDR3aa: CASSSELAGGLIRPPDTQYF
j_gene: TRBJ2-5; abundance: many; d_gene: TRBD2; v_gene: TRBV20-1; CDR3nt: TGCAGTGCTAGGTTTCCAGCGGGAGTTGTAGAGACCCAGTACTTC; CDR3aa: CSARFPAGVVETQYF
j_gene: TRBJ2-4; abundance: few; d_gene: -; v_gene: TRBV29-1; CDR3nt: TGCAGCGCACAGGAGGTCTCAGACATTCAGTACTTC; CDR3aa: CSAQEVSDIQYF
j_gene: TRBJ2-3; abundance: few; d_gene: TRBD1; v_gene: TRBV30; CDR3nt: TGTGCCTGGATCCCCGACAGGGCCACAGATACGCAGTATTTT; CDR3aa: CAWIPDRATDTQYF
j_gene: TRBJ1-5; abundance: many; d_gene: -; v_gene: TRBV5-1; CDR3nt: TGCGCCAGCAGCTTGGATGGGGATCAGCCCCAGCATTTT; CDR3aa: CASSLDGDQPQHF
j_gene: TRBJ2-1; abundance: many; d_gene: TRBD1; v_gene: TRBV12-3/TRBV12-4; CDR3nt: TGTGCCAGCAGTCCTCCCGGGACAGGGTCCAATGAGCAGTTCTTC; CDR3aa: CASSPPGTGSNEQFF
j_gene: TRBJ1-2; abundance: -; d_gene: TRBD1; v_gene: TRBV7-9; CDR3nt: TGTGCCAGCAGCACGCAGGGGGCGCGGGGCTACACCTTC; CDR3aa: CASSTQGARGYTF
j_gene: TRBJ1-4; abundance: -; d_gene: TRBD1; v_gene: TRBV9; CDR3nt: TGTGCCAGCAGCCCTTGGGACAGACCTAATGAAAAACTGTTTTTT; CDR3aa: CASSPWDRPNEKLFF
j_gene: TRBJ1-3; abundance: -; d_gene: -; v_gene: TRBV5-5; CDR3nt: TGTGCCAGCAGCCCCGGGGCACGCCCTGGAAACACCATATATTTT; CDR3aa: CASSPGARPGNTIYF
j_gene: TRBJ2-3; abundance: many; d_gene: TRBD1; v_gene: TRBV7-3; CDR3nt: TGTGCCAGCAGCGACAGGGGGCTCTTCACAGATACGCAGTATTTT; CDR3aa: CASSDRGLFTDTQYF
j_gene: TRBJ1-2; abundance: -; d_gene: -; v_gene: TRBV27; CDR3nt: TGTGCCAGCAGCCCGCGGGGATCTAACTATGGCTACACCTTC; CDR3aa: CASSPRGSNYGYTF
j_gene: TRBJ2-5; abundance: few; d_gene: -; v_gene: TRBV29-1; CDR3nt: TGCAGCGTTGCCCACCGGGGGGCCTTATCAGAGACCCAGTACTTC; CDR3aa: CSVAHRGALSETQYF
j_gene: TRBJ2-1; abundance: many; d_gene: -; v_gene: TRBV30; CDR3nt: TGTGCCTGGAGTGTAGGTCCACTAAATCACAATGAGCAGTTCTTC; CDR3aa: CAWSVGPLNHNEQFF
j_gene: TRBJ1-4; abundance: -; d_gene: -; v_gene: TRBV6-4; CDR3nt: TGTGCCAGCAGTGACTCCCCGACGGAGGGGAATGAAAAACTGTTTTTT; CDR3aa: CASSDSPTEGNEKLFF
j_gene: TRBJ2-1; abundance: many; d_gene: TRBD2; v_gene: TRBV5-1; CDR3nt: TGCGCCAGCAGCTTATGGACTAGTGGCAATGAGCAGTTCTTC; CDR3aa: CASSLWTSGNEQFF
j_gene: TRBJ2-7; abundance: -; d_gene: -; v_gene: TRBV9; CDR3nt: TGTGCCAGCGGAGACACGGGTTACGAGCAGTACTTC; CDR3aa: CASGDTGYEQYF
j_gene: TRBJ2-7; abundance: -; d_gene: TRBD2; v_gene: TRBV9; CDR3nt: TGTGCCAGCAGCGTAGGAGGCGGGAGCCCCTACGAGCAGTACTTC; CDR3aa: CASSVGGGSPYEQYF
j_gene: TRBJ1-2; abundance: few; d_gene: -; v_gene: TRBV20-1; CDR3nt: TGCAGTGCTCCATCGGGAGGGGGAGCTAACTATGGCTACACCTTC; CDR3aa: CSAPSGGGANYGYTF
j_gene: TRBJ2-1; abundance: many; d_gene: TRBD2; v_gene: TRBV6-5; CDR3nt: TGTGCCAGCAGTTACTCGAAGCCGGGAGGGATGAATGAGCAGTTCTTC; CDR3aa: CASSYSKPGGMNEQFF
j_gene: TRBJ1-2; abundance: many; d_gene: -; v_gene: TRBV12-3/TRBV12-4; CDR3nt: TGTGCCAGCAGCCGGGACGCCCTCTATGGCTACACCTTC; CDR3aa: CASSRDALYGYTF
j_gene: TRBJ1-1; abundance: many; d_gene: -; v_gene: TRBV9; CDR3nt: TGTGCCAGCAGCGGGATGGGGAGGGGATCAATGTTAGCTTTCTTT; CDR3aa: CASSGMGRGSMLAFF
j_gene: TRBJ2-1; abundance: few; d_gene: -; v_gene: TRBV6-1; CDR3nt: TGTGCCAGCAGGGGAACAGGGTACAATGAGCAGTTCTTC; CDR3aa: CASRGTGYNEQFF
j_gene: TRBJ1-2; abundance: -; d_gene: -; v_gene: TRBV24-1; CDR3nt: TGTGCCACCAGTGCCCAGGACTATGGCTACACCTTC; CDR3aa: CATSAQDYGYTF
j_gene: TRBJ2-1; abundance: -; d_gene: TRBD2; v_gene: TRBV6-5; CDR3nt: TGTGCCAGCAGTTACTCGGGGCTAGCGGGTTCCACTGAGCAGTTCTTC; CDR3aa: CASSYSGLAGSTEQFF
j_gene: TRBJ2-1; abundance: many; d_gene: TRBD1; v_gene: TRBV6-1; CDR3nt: TGTGCCAGCAGTTACCAATTCCCCGAACGACAGGGTATCGGAAATGAGCAGTTCTTC; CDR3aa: CASSYQFPERQGIGNEQFF
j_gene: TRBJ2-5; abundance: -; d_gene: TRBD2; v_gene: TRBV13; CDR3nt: TGTGCCAGCAGCGTACGACTAGCGGGAGAGCGGGAGACCCAGTACTTC; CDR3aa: CASSVRLAGERETQYF
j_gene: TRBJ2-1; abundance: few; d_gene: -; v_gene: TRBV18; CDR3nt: TGTGCCAGCTCACCACCTCCGGTAATCGGGTATGGCTACAATGAGCAGTTCTTC; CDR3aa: CASSPPPVIGYGYNEQFF